The 24 T cell receptor beta chains below all came from one sample that was sequenced in a study of CD8 T cell repertoires and HIV-1 epitope variants. These receptors have no known antigen. TCRdb's copy holds only in-frame clones and misses some; the assay was immunoSEQ multiplex PCR. Of roughly 6,800 clones listed, roughly 60% are singletons. Sequenced input: cultured CD8+ T cells derived from PBMCs. The source of these receptors is a male donor with HIV.

The rearrangement links TRBV7-9 to TRBJ2-7; TRBD1 aligns across 9 bases. Germline-derived CDR1 and CDR2 are SEHNR and FQNEAQ (reference sequence). V dropped 3 bases and J dropped 3; count of bases not matched to a gene: 9. There are 16 residues in the CDR3. Written as DNA, the CDR3 is TGTGCCAGCAGCTTCCTTCCGGGACAGGGACTCTACGAGCAGTACTTC. Translated, it gives CASSFLPGQGLYEQYF.

V usage is TRBV6-5 and J usage is TRBJ1-2, with TRBD1 matching 10 bases. The germline gives CDR1 MNHEY, CDR2 SVGAGI. This CDR3 is built from 14 residues. V was pared by 4 bases and J by 8 bases, with 7 bases of the junction left unmatched. The CDR3: CASSFAGTGEGYTF. CDR3 bases: TGTGCCAGCAGTTTCGCCGGGACAGGGGAAGGCTACACCTTC.

This clone was counted between two and nine times. This rearrangement joins TRBV27 to TRBJ2-7; the D is unclear. Trimming shortened V by 2 bases and J by 5 bases, and 7 bases separated the two germline ends. CDR3 length equals 12 residues. Germline-derived CDR1 and CDR2 are MNHEY and SMNVEV (reference sequence). The CDR3 sequence is CASSLGRNEQYF. Here the CDR3 DNA reads TGTGCCAGCAGTTTAGGGCGGAACGAGCAGTACTTC.

This clone is labeled as medium-sized. The V gene is TRBV5-5, the J gene TRBJ2-5; 11 bases match TRBD2. The CDR3 length is 15 residues. The germline V gene has CDR1 SGHKS and CDR2 YYEKEE (reference sequence). V lost 2 bases to trimming and J lost 2 bases; unmatched junction nucleotides: 2. CDR3 in DNA: TGTGCCAGCAGCTTTTCTAGCGGGGGGCAAGAGACCCAGTACTTC. It specifies CASSFSSGGQETQYF.

This clone was detected a few times. V is TRBV5-1 and J is TRBJ1-2; TRBD1 aligns across 7 bases. The V segment lost 2 bases and the J segment 0 bases; nucleotides outside the gene matches: 10. There are 17 residues in the CDR3. From germline, CDR1 is SGHRS and CDR2 YFSETQ. The CDR3 nucleotides are TGCGCCAGCAGCTTATCCACAGGGGAAGAAGCTAACTATGGCTACACCTTC. Amino acid sequence: CASSLSTGEEANYGYTF.

This clone occurred once. The J gene is TRBJ1-2, the V gene TRBV5-1; D is unresolved. There are 14 residues in the CDR3. Germline CDR1 is SGHRS and CDR2 is YFSETQ. Trimming cost V 0 bases and J 3 bases, with 9 bases left between them. The CDR3 sequence: CASSLEVGYYGYTF. The CDR3 DNA reads as TGCGCCAGCAGCTTGGAGGTAGGGTACTATGGCTACACCTTC.

The J gene is TRBJ1-1, the V gene TRBV19; the D is unclear. Germline values: CDR1 LNHDA, CDR2 SQIVND (reference sequence). Trimming stripped 3 bases from V and 1 base from J, with 6 bases between. The CDR3 totals 13 residues. CDR3 sequence: CASSIGGNTEAFF. CDR3 in DNA: TGTGCCAGTAGTATTGGAGGGAACACTGAAGCTTTCTTT.

This rearrangement joins TRBV19 to TRBJ2-7, with no clear D. Germline values: CDR1 LNHDA, CDR2 SQIVND (reference sequence). V gave up 3 bases and J gave up 3 bases, with 9 bases separating them. The CDR3 consists of 13 residues. Written as DNA, the CDR3 is TGTGCCAGTAGTATGGCCCAGAACTACGAGCAGTACTTC. As protein: CASSMAQNYEQYF.

This chain joins TRBV5-1 and TRBJ2-2; 11 nucleotides align to TRBD1. The germline V gene encodes CDR1 SGHRS and CDR2 YFSETQ. The CDR3 is 14 amino acids. V lost 7 bases to trimming and J lost 3 bases; unmatched junction nucleotides: 2. Here the CDR3 reads CASADRGHTGELFF. The DNA of the CDR3 is TGCGCCAGCGCGGACAGGGGGCACACCGGGGAGCTGTTTTTT.

This chain connects TRBV4-3 to TRBJ1-6; maybe TRBD1 (6 bases). Deletions cut 2 bases from V and 9 bases from J, with 14 bases between. This CDR3 has 15 amino acids. Germline loops: CDR1 LGHNA, CDR2 YSLEER. CDR3 residues: CASSQSKGGSSPLHF. CDR3 DNA sequence: TGCGCCAGCAGCCAAAGTAAGGGGGGAAGTTCACCCCTCCACTTT.

The chain carries TRBV7-2 and TRBJ2-3; 9 bases line up with TRBD2. CDR1 SGHTA and CDR2 FQGNSA come from the germline V gene. The CDR3 sequence is 13 residues long. V dropped 2 bases and J dropped 6; count of bases not matched to a gene: 0. The CDR3 protein is CASSLTSGDTQYF. In DNA form, the CDR3 reads TGTGCCAGCAGCTTAACTAGCGGGGATACGCAGTATTTT.

This clone came up once. This chain uses TRBV7-9 with TRBJ2-2; D may be TRBD1 or TRBD2 (5 bases each). Per germline, CDR1 SEHNR and CDR2 FQNEAQ (reference sequence). Trimming removed 5 bases from V and 5 bases from J, with 18 bases in between. The CDR3 extends over 16 amino acids. In DNA form, the CDR3 reads TGTGCCAGCAGCCGCCAGGGAAGGAGGTTAACCGGGGAGCTGTTTTTT. Encoded protein: CASSRQGRRLTGELFF.

The genes are TRBV5-1 and TRBJ2-1; 11 bases are shared with TRBD2. J gave up 4 bases and V 3 bases, and 6 bases lay outside the gene matches. Per germline, CDR1 SGHRS and CDR2 YFSETQ. The CDR3 loop spans 16 amino acids. CDR3 bases: TGCGCCAGCAGCTCAACCGGGACTAGCGGATACAATGAGCAGTTCTTC. Protein: CASSSTGTSGYNEQFF. Together with reference TRBV5-1 and TRBJ2-1, the CDR3 gives the full variable domain: KAGVTQTPRYLIKTRGQQVTLSCSPISGHRSVSWYQQTPGQGLQFLFEYFSETQRNKGNFPGRFSGRQFSNSRSEMNVSTLELGDSALYLCASSSTGTSGYNEQFFGPGTRLTVL.

The rearrangement joins TRBV5-1 to TRBJ1-1; D uncertain. Germline assignment: CDR1 SGHRS and CDR2 YFSETQ. The CDR3 is 16 residues long. The V end lost 6 bases, the J end lost 4 bases, and 22 bases lay between the germline ends. This CDR3 reads CASNSGEIGPRTEAFF. The CDR3 DNA follows: TGCGCCAGCAACAGCGGGGAGATTGGACCTCGCACTGAAGCTTTCTTT.

This clone showed up just once. Other DNA sequences in the same sample also yield this CDR3. V and J are TRBV27 and TRBJ1-2, with TRBD1 as a possible D gene (5 bases). Germline V gives CDR1 MNHEY, CDR2 SMNVEV (reference sequence). The CDR3 extends over 13 amino acids. Trimming cost V 3 bases and J 6 bases, with 11 bases left between them. The CDR3 sequence: CASSFSQENGYTF. CDR3 coding DNA: TGTGCCAGCAGTTTCTCACAGGAAAATGGCTACACCTTC.

This clone is a singleton in its sample. The chain links TRBV5-8 to TRBJ2-3; the D is unclear. The V end lost 1 base, the J end lost 6 bases, and 9 bases lay between the germline ends. CDR1 is SGHTS and CDR2 is YDEGEE in the germline V gene. The CDR3 consists of 13 residues. CDR3 DNA: TGTGCCAGCAGCTTGATGGGATCGGATACGCAGTATTTT. Amino acids: CASSLMGSDTQYF.

V is TRBV5-6 and J is TRBJ2-6; D remains unclear. V was cut by 0 bases and J by 0 bases, with 7 bases left in between. The CDR3 totals 16 residues. Germline V lookup: CDR1 SGHDT, CDR2 YYEEEE. The CDR3 here is CASSLGAGSGANVLTF. DNA of the CDR3: TGTGCCAGCAGCTTGGGGGCCGGCTCTGGGGCCAACGTCCTGACTTTC.

Only a few counts were recorded for this clone. The rearrangement joins TRBV5-5 to TRBJ2-1, with D unresolved. Trimming pared 0 bases from V and 0 bases from J, leaving 7 bases between. Germline loops: CDR1 SGHKS, CDR2 YYEKEE (reference sequence). CDR3 length: 15 residues. The CDR3: CASSLGLASYNEQFF. In DNA form, the CDR3 reads TGTGCCAGCAGCTTGGGACTGGCCTCCTACAATGAGCAGTTCTTC.

The V call is TRBV5-1, the J call TRBJ1-1; 12 positions agree with TRBD1. V dropped 3 bases and J dropped 6; count of bases not matched to a gene: 3. CDR1 is SGHRS and CDR2 is YFSETQ in the germline V gene. The CDR3 runs to 14 residues. For the CDR3, the DNA is TGCGCCAGCAGCTGGGGACAGGGGGCCGCTGAAGCTTTCTTT. Translating gives CASSWGQGAAEAFF.

This chain joins TRBV4-2 and TRBJ2-2, with D maybe TRBD2 (6 bases). The CDR3 loop spans 17 amino acids. Trimming took 0 bases from V and 7 from J, leaving 18 bases between them. The germline CDR1 and CDR2 sequences are LGHNA and YNFKEQ. CDR3 bases: TGTGCCAGCAGCCAAGATATCCGGCGGGGAAGGGACGGGGAGCTGTTTTTT. This translates into CASSQDIRRGRDGELFF.

The chain has TRBV7-9 and TRBJ2-1, with 8 bases that match TRBD1. The V segment lost 5 bases and the J segment 4 bases; nucleotides outside the gene matches: 7. This CDR3 spans 15 amino acids. The germline gives CDR1 SEHNR, CDR2 FQNEAQ (reference sequence). DNA of the CDR3: TGTGCCAGCAGCCCCTGGACAGGGTCATACAATGAGCAGTTCTTC. Protein: CASSPWTGSYNEQFF.

The chain couples TRBV7-2 to TRBJ2-7; TRBD1 matches 9 bases. Germline-derived CDR1 and CDR2 are SGHTA and FQGNSA. The length of the CDR3 is 15 residues. With 5 bases clipped from V and 2 bases from J, the junction kept 7 bases outside the gene matches. The CDR3 here is CASSRTGDFTYEQYF. CDR3 coding DNA: TGTGCCAGCAGCCGGACAGGGGACTTTACCTACGAGCAGTACTTC.

This clone was seen a single time. This chain uses TRBV7-2 with TRBJ2-5, with 8 bases fitting TRBD1. The germline V gene encodes CDR1 SGHTA and CDR2 FQGNSA. J lost 4 bases, V lost 5 bases, and 6 bases had no gene match. The CDR3 is made up of 14 amino acids. The CDR3 protein is CASSDRTGPETQYF. Here the CDR3 DNA reads TGTGCCAGCAGCGACCGGACAGGGCCAGAGACCCAGTACTTC.

The chain has TRBV7-9 and TRBJ2-5; D is undetermined. The germline V gene has CDR1 SEHNR and CDR2 FQNEAQ (reference sequence). The V end lost 4 bases, the J end lost 4 bases, and 4 bases lay between the germline ends. This CDR3 region has 11 residues. CDR3 DNA sequence: TGTGCCAGCAGCTCTAGAGAGACCCAGTACTTC. The encoded protein is CASSSRETQYF.